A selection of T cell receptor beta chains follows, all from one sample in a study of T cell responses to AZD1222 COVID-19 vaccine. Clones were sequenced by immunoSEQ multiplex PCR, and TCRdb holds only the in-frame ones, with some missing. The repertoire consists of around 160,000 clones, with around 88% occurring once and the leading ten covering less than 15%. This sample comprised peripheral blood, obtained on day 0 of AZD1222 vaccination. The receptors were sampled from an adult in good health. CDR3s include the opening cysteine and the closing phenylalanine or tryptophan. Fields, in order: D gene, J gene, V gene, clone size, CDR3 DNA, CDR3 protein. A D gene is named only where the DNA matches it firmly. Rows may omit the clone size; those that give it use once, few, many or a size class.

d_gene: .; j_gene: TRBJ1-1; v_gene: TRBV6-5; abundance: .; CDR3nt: TGTGCCAGCAGAACACAGAAGAACACTGAAGCTTTCTTT; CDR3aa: CASRTQKNTEAFF
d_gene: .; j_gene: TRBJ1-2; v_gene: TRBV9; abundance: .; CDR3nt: TGTGCCAGCAGCCTACAAGGTGTTGGCTACACCTTC; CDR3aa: CASSLQGVGYTF
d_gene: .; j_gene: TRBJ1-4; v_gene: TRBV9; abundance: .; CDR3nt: TGTGCCAGCAGCGTCGCGGGACACCGGAATGAAAAACTGTTTTTT; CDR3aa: CASSVAGHRNEKLFF
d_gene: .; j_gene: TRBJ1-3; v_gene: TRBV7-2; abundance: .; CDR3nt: TGTGCCAGCACCGTTCACGGTTACTCTGGAAACACCATATATTTT; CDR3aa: CASTVHGYSGNTIYF
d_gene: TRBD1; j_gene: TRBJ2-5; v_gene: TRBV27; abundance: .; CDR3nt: TGTGCCAGCCAAAAAACCCGGGACAGGAGGGAGACCCAGTACTTC; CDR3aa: CASQKTRDRRETQYF
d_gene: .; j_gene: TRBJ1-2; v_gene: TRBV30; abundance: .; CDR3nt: TGTGCCTGCCACCCCCGGCAGGGTTATGGCTACACCTTC; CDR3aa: CACHPRQGYGYTF
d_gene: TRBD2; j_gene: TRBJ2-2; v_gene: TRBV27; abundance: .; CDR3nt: TGTGCCAGCAGTTTTTCCTCCGGACTAGCGGGGGGCACCGGGGAGCTGTTTTTT; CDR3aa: CASSFSSGLAGGTGELFF
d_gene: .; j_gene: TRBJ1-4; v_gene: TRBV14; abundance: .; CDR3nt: TGTGCCAGGGTTCGGCCCCGGGTAGCAACTAATGAAAAACTGTTTTTT; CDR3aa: CARVRPRVATNEKLFF
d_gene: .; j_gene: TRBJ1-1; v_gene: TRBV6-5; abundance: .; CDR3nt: TGTGCCAGCAGTTACGGACACGACACTGAAGCTTTCTTT; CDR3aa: CASSYGHDTEAFF
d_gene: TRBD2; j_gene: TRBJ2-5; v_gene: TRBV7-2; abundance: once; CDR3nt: TGTGCCAGCAGCACTGCCGGGACTAGCACGGAGACCCAGTACTTC; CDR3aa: CASSTAGTSTETQYF
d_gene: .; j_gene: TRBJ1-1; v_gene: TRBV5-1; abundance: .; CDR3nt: TGCGCCAGCAGCTTAGTAGCGGACACTGAAGCTTTCTTT; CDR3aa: CASSLVADTEAFF
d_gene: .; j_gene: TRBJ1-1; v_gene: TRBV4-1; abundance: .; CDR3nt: TGCGCCAGTTCCGTTAATCAGGGGCTGGCCGCCATGAACACTGAAGCTTTCTTT; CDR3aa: CASSVNQGLAAMNTEAFF
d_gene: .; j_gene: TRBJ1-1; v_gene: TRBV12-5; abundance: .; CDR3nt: TGTGCTAGTGGTTTGGATCCAGGGTATCCTGAAGCTTTCTTT; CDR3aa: CASGLDPGYPEAFF
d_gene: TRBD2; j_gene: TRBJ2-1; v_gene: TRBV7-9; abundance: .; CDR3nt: TGTGCCAGCAGCTTACGACTAGCGGGACGGCATGAGCAGTTCTTC; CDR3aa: CASSLRLAGRHEQFF
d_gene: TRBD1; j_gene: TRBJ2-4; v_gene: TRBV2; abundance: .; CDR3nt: TGTGCCAGCAGAGGGGGCCTGGGGGATAGTGGGTTCGGTCTCAAAAACATTCAGTACTTC; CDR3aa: CASRGGLGDSGFGLKNIQYF
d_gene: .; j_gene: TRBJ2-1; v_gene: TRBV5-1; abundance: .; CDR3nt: TGCGCCAGCAGCTCATCCGGGAACCACAATGAGCAGTTCTTC; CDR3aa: CASSSSGNHNEQFF
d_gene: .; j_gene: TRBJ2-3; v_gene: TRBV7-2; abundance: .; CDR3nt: TGTGCCAGCGCTGGAGGAAATACGCAGTATTTT; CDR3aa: CASAGGNTQYF
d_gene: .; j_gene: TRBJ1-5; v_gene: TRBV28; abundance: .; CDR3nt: TGTGCCAGCAGTTTAGGGCAGGGGCCCCAGCATTTT; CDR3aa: CASSLGQGPQHF
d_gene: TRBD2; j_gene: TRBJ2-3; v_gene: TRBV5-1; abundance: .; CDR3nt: TGCGCCAGCAGCTTGGCCAGGACTAGCGGGTCAGAGGATACGCAGTATTTT; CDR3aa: CASSLARTSGSEDTQYF
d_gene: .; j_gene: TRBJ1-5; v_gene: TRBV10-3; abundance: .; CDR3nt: TGTGCCATCAGTGGAGGGGGAGGCGATCAGCCCCAGCATTTT; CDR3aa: CAISGGGGDQPQHF
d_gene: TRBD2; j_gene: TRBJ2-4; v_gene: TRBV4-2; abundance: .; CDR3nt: TGTGCCAGCAGCCAAACCCGGATTAGGGAGGGCCAGGCCAAAAACATTCAGTACTTC; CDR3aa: CASSQTRIREGQAKNIQYF
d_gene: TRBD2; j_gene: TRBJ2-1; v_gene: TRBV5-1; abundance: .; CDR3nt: TGCGCCAGCAGCTTGGTCGGAAGCGGGGATTACAATGAGCAGTTCTTC; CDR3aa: CASSLVGSGDYNEQFF
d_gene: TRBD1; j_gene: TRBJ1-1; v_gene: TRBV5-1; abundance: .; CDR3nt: TGCGCCAGCAGCGTGACAGGGTCTGAAGCTTTCTTT; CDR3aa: CASSVTGSEAFF
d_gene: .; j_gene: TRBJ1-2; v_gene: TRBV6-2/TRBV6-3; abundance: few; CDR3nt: TGTGCCAGCAGCCTAAACGACAGGAAGGGCTACACCTTC; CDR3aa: CASSLNDRKGYTF